This TCR beta chain was sequenced for a study of OX40 agonist ivuxolimab in advanced cancers. Study at large: Treatment of patients was with ivuxolimab, an agonistic anti-OX40 (CD134) antibody. With a range of about 23 to 90, age averaged approximately 60 years, and nearly 85% were male. The study, taken as a whole, reports: CD4+ and CD8+ T cells in blood underwent clonal expansion by week 6 at 0.1 to 3.0 mg/kg. The authors also found low normalized T-cell clonal expansion in some nonresponders.

This clone has more than one count but fewer than ten. Antigen: not known. Generated by immunoSEQ multiplex PCR, the TCRdb table keeps only in-frame clones and is missing some. The sample holds 65,000 to 80,000 clones, just over 85% seen once. V was clipped by 5 bases and J by 8 bases; unmatched bases: 9. Germline V CDR1 and CDR2: MNHEY, SMNVEV (reference sequence). The CDR3 is 14 amino acids. This sequence was found in an adult with an advanced solid tumor such as melanoma, head and neck, liver or kidney cancer. Sequencing was performed on CD4+ or CD8+ T cells sorted from blood, taken in a trial of the OX40 agonist ivuxolimab. The chain combines TRBV27 with TRBJ1-2; 9 bases map to TRBD1. CDR3 in amino acids: CASSLLGQGRGYTF. The CDR3 nucleotides read TGTGCCAGCAGTCTACTGGGACAGGGAAGGGGCTACACCTTC.